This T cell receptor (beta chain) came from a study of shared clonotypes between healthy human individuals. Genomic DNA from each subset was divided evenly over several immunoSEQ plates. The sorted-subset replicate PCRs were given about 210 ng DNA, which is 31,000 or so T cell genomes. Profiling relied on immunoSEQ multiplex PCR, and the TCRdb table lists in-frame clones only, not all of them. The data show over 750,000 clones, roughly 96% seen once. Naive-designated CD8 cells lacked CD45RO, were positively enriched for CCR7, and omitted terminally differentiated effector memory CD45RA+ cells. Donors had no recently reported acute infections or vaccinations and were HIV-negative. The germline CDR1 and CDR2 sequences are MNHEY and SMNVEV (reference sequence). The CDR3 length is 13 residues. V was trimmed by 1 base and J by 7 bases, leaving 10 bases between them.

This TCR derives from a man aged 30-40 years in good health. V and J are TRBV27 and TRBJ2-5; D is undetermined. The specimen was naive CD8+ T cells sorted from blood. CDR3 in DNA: TGTGCCAGCAGTTTATTAAGGACGGGGACCCAGTACTTC. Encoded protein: CASSLLRTGTQYF.